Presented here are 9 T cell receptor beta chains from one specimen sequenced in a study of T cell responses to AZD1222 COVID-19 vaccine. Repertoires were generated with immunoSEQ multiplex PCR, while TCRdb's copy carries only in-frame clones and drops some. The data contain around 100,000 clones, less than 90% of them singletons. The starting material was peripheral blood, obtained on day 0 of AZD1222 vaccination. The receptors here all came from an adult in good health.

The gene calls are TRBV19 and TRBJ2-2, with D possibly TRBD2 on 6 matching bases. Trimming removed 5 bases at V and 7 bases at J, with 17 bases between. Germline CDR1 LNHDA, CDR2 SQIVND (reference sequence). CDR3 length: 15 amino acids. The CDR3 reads CASSSRQGGVGELFF. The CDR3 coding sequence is TGTGCCAGTAGTTCTCGACAAGGCGGGGTCGGGGAGCTGTTTTTT.

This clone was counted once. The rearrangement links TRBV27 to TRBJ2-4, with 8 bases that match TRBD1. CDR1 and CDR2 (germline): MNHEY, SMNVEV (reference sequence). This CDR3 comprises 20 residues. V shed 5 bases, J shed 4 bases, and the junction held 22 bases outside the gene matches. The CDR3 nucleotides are TGTGCCAGCAGTGCCCTCCTGACAGGGGAAACCCCTCTCCGAAAAAACATTCAGTACTTC. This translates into CASSALLTGETPLRKNIQYF.

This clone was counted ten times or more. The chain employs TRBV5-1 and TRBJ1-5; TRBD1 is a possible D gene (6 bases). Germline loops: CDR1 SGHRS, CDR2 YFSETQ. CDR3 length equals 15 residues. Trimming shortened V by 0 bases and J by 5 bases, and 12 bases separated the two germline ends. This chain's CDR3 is CASSLAGQGHQPQHF. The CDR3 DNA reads TGCGCCAGCAGCTTGGCAGGGCAGGGGCATCAGCCCCAGCATTTT.

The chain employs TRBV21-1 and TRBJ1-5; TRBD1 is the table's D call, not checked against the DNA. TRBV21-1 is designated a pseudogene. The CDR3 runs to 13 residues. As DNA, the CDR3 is TGTGCCAGCAGCATTAACAGAAATCAGCCCCAGCATTTT. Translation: CASSINRNQPQHF.

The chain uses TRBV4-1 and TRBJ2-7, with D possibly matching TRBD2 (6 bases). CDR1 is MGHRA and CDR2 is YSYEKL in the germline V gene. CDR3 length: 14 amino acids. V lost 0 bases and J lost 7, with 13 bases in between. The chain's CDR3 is CASSQDPLAREQYF. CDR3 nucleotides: TGCGCCAGCAGCCAAGATCCCCTAGCGAGAGAGCAGTACTTC.

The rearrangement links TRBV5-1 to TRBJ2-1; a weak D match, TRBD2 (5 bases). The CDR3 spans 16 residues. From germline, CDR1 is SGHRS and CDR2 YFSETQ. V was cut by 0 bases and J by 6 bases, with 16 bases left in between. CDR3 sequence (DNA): TGCGCCAGCAGCTTGGACGCGGGTCAGGTGTTCAATGAGCAGTTCTTC. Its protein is CASSLDAGQVFNEQFF.

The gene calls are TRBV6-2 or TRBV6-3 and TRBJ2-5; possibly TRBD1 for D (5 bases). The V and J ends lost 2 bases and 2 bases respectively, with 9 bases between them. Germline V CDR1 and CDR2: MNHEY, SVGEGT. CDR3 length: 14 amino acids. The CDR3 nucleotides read TGTGCCAGCAGTTACAACAGGCAGCAAGAGACCCAGTACTTC. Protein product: CASSYNRQQETQYF.

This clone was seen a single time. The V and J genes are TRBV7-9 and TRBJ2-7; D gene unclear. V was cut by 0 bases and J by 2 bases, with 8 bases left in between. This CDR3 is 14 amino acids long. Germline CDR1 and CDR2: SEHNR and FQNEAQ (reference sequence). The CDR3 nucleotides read TGTGCCAGCAGCTTAGCTTCAGGAACCTACGAGCAGTACTTC. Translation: CASSLASGTYEQYF.

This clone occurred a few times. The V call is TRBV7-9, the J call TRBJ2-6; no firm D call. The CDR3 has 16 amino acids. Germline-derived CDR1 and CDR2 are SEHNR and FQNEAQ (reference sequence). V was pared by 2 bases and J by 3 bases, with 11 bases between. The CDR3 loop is CASSLNTAFGANVLTF. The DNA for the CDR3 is TGTGCCAGCAGCTTAAACACCGCCTTTGGGGCCAACGTCCTGACTTTC. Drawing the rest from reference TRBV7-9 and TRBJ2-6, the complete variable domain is DTGVSQNPRHKITKRGQNVTFRCDPISEHNRLYWYRQTLGQGPEFLTYFQNEAQLEKSRLLSDRFSAERPKGSFSTLEIQRTEQGDSAMYLCASSLNTAFGANVLTFGAGSRLTVL.